The subject of this entry is one T cell receptor beta chain. Its specificity is not known. An equimolar mix of two oligonucleotides served as the beta constant-region primer for TRBC1 and TRBC2. Ligated cDNA was amplified by four rounds of PCR with nested alpha and beta constant-region primers and SP2. TCRdb called the UMI-ligation and nested PCR reads again in MiXCR, with one record for every CDR3 protein. The sample comprises some 110,000 distinct CDR3 sequences, roughly 14% of which are singletons, and 2.8% rests with the top ten. This CDR3 contains 14 residues. The V gene's germline CDR1 is DFQATT and CDR2 SNEGSKA (reference sequence). Trimming took off 3 bases at V and 5 bases at J, with 13 bases between the two ends. This entry is derived from a study of naive and memory T cell subsets. Study outcomes and limitations: Possibly reflecting memory cells re-expressing CD45RA, a few larger clonotypes occurred in naive repertoires, especially CD8. Clonotypes are single alpha or beta chains, not paired receptors.

The J gene is TRBJ2-2, the V gene TRBV20-1; D ambiguous. The sample consisted of naive CD8+ T cells from blood. The source of this sequence is a human donor in good health. The CDR3 sequence is CSASVIAGTGELFF. The CDR3 region has the DNA TGCAGTGCTAGCGTAATAGCTGGGACCGGGGAGCTGTTTTTT.